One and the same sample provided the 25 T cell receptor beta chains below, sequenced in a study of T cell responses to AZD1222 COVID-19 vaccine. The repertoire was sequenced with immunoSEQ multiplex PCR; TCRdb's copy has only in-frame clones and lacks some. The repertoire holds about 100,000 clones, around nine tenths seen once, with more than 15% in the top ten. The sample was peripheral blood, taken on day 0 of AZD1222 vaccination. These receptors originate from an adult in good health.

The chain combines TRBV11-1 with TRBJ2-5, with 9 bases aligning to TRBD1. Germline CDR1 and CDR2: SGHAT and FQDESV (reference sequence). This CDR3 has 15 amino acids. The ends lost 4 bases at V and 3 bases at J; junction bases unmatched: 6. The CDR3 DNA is TGTGCCAGCAGCTACCGGGACAGGGACAAAGAGACCCAGTACTTC. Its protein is CASSYRDRDKETQYF.

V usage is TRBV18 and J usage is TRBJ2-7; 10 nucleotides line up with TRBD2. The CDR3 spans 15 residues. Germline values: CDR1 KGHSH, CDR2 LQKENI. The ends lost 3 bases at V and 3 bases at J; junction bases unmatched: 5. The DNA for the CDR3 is TGTGCCAGCTCACCGCTAGCGGGGGCTAACTACGAGCAGTACTTC. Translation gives CASSPLAGANYEQYF.

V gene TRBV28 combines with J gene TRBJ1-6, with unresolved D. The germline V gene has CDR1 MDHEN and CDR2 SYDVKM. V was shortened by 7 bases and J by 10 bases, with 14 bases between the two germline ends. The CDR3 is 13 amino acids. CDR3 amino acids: CASKGTFRSPLHF. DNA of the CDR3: TGTGCCAGCAAGGGTACCTTTAGGTCACCCCTCCACTTT.

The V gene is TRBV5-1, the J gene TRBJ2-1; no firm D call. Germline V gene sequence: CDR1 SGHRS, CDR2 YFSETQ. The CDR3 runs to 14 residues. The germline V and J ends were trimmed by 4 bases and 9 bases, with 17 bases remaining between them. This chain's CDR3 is CASSPPNPLIEQFF. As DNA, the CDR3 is TGCGCCAGCAGCCCCCCCAACCCCCTTATTGAGCAGTTCTTC.

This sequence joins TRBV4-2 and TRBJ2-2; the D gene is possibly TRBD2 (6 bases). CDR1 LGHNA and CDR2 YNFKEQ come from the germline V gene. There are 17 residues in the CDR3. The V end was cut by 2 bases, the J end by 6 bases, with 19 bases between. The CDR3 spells CASSQQNGAGSPGELFF. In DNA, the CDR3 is TGTGCCAGCAGCCAACAAAATGGGGCGGGGTCCCCCGGGGAGCTGTTTTTT.

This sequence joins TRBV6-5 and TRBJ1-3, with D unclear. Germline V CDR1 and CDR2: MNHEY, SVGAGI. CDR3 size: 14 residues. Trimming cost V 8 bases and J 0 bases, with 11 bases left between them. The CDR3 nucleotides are TGTGCCAGCCGGAAAGAGCTCTCTGGAAACACCATATATTTT. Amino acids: CASRKELSGNTIYF.

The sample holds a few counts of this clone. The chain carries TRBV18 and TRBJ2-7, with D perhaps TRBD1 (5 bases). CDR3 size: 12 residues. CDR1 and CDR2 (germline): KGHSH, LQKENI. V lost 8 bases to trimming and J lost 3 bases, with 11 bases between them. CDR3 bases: TGTGCCAGCCGACTGACAGACTACGAGCAGTACTTC. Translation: CASRLTDYEQYF.

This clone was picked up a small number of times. CDR3 sequence (DNA): TGTGCCAGTAGTCTGGGCCCTGCGCGGAGATCACCCCTCCACTTT. It is translated as CASSLGPARRSPLHF. The V gene is TRBV19, the J gene TRBJ1-6; D unresolved. Germline V lookup: CDR1 LNHDA, CDR2 SQIVND (reference sequence). The V end lost 5 bases, the J end lost 10 bases, and 18 bases lay between the germline ends. CDR3 length: 15 residues.

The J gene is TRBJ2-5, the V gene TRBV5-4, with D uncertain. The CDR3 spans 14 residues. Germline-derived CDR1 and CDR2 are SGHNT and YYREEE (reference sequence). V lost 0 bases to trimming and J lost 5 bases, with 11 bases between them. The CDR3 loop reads CASSLGQTGETQYF. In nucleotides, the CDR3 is TGTGCCAGCAGCTTGGGCCAAACCGGCGAGACCCAGTACTTC. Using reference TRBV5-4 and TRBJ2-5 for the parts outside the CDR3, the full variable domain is ETGVTQSPTHLIKTRGQQVTLRCSSQSGHNTVSWYQQALGQGPQFIFQYYREEENGRGNFPPRFSGLQFPNYSSELNVNALELDDSALYLCASSLGQTGETQYFGPGTRLLVL.

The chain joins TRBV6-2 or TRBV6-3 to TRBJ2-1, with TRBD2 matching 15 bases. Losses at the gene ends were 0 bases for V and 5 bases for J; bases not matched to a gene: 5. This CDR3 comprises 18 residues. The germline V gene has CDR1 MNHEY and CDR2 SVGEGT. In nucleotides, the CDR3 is TGTGCCAGCAGTTACTCCCGGGGACTAGCGGGAGGCCACAATGAGCAGTTCTTC. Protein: CASSYSRGLAGGHNEQFF.

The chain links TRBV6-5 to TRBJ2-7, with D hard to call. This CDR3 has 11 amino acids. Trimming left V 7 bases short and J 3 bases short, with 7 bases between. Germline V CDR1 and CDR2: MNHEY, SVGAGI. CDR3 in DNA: TGTGCCAGCAAAAAGCACTACGAGCAGTACTTC. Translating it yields CASKKHYEQYF.

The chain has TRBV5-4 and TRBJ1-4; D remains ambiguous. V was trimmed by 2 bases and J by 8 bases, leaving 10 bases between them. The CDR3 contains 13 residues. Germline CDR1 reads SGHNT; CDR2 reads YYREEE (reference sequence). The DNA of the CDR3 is TGTGCCAGCAGCTTAGGACTAGGCGAAAAACTGTTTTTT. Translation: CASSLGLGEKLFF.

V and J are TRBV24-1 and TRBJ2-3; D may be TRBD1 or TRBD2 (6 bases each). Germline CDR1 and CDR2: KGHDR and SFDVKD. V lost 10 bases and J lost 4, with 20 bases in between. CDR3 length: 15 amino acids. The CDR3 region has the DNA TGTGCCACTTCGACCGGGGGCGTAGGCGCAGATACGCAGTATTTT. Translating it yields CATSTGGVGADTQYF.

The CDR3 protein is CASSLSGLAGSSYNEQFF. The DNA for the CDR3 is TGTGCCAGCAGTTTATCGGGACTAGCGGGGAGCTCCTACAATGAGCAGTTCTTC. The V and J genes are TRBV27 and TRBJ2-1, with TRBD2 matching over 13 bases. This CDR3 has 18 residues. The V and J ends lost 0 bases and 0 bases, in that order; junction bases with no gene match: 2. The germline gives CDR1 MNHEY, CDR2 SMNVEV (reference sequence).

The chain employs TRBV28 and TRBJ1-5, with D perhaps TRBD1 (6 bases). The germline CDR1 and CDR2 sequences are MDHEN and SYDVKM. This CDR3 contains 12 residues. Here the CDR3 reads CALQGSNQPQHF. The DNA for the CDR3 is TGTGCTTTACAGGGATCCAATCAGCCCCAGCATTTT. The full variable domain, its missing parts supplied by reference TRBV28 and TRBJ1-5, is DVKVTQSSRYLVKRTGEKVFLECVQDMDHENMFWYRQDPGLGLRLIYFSYDVKMKEKGDIPEGYSVSREKKERFSLILESASTNQTSMYLCALQGSNQPQHFGDGTRLSIL.

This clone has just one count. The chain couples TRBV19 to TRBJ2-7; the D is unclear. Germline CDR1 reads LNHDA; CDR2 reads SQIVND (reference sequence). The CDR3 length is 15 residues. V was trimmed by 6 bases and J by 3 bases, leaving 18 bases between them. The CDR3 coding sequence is TGTGCCAGTAGCCTGGCCCTCACAAAAAACTACGAGCAGTACTTC. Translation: CASSLALTKNYEQYF.

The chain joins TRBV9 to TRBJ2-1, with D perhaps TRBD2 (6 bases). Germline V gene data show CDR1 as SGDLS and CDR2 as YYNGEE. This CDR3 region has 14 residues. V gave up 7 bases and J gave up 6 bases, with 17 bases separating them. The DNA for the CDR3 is TGTGCCAGCTCGGGGACTGAAGCACTCAATGAGCAGTTCTTC. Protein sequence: CASSGTEALNEQFF.

This CDR3 reads CASSPVSGTSYEQYF. Here the CDR3 DNA reads TGTGCCAGCAGTCCGGTCTCCGGGACCTCCTACGAGCAGTACTTC. The chain is built from TRBV7-8 and TRBJ2-7; either TRBD1 or TRBD2 may fit D (5 bases each). The CDR3 consists of 15 residues. The V gene's germline CDR1 is SGHVS and CDR2 FQNEAQ. V was pared by 6 bases and J by 0 bases, with 15 bases between.

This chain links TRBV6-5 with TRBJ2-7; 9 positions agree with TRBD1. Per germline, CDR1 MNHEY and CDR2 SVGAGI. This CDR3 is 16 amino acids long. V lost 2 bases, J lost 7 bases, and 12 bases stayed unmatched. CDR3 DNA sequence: TGTGCCAGCAGTTACGCGCCCCGGGACAGGGCTCAAGAGCAGTACTTC. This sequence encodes CASSYAPRDRAQEQYF.

CDR3 sequence: CASRRWGQGGEKLFF. In DNA form, the CDR3 reads TGTGCCAGCAGACGATGGGGACAGGGGGGAGAAAAACTGTTTTTT. The chain employs TRBV11-2 and TRBJ1-4; 11 positions agree with TRBD1. With V trimmed by 6 bases and J by 8 bases, 8 bases remained unmatched. In germline, CDR1 is SGHAT, CDR2 FQNNGV. CDR3 size: 15 residues. The complete variable domain, with remaining parts taken from reference TRBV11-2 and TRBJ1-4, reads EAGVAQSPRYKIIEKRQSVAFWCNPISGHATLYWYQQILGQGPKLLIQFQNNGVVDDSQLPKDRFSAERLKGVDSTLKIQPAKLEDSAVYLCASRRWGQGGEKLFFGSGTQLSVL.

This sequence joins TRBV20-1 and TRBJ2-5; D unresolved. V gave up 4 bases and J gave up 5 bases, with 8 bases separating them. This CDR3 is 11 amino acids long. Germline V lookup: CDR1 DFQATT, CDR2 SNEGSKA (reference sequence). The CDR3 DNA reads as TGCAGTGCTAAGATCTGGGAGACCCAGTACTTC. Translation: CSAKIWETQYF.

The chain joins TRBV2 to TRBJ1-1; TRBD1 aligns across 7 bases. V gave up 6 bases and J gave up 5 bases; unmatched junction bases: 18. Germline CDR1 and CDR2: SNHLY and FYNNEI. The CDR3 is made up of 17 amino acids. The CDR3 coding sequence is TGTGCCAGCAGGCGGAGACAGGGAGGGTTAGTTGTGACTGAAGCTTTCTTT. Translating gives CASRRRQGGLVVTEAFF.

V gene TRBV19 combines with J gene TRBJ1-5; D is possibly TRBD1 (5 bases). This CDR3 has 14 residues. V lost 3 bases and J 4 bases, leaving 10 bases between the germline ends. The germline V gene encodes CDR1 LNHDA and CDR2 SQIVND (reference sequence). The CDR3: CASSILQGNQPQHF. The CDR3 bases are TGTGCCAGTAGTATTCTTCAGGGTAATCAGCCCCAGCATTTT.

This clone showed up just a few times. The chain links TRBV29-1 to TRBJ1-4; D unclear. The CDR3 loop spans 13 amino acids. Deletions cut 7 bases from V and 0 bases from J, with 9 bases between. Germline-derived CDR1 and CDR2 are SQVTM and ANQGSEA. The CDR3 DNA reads TGCAGCGCTCTGAGTGCAACTAATGAAAAACTGTTTTTT. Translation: CSALSATNEKLFF.

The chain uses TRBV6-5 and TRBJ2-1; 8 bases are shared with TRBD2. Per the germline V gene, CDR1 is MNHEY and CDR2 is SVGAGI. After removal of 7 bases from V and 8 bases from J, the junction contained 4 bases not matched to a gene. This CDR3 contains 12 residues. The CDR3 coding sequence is TGTGCCAGCACCCTGACTAGCGATGAGCAGTTCTTC. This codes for CASTLTSDEQFF.